A selection of T cell receptor beta chains follows, all from one sample in a study of cytomegalovirus exposure and HLA in healthy donors. This table comes from immunoSEQ multiplex PCR, and its TCRdb copy is limited to in-frame clones, with some not included. The top ten clones hold 4.5% to 6% of a sample with about 140,000 clones, 75% to 80% of them seen once. The sequencing input was PBMCs. The receptors were sampled from a woman aged 45-59 years in good health and CMV-seronegative. The CDR3 runs from the conserved cysteine through the conserved F or W. A D gene is named only where the DNA matches it firmly. The listing skips clone size in some rows; elsewhere it reads once, few, many or a size class.

J gene | clone size | V gene | D gene | CDR3 protein | CDR3 DNA
TRBJ1-3 | NA | TRBV19 | NA | CASTEGTGERNTIYF | TGTGCCAGTACGGAGGGGACCGGGGAAAGAAACACCATATATTTT
TRBJ1-2 | NA | TRBV7-9 | NA | CASSFGATANYGYTF | TGTGCCAGCAGCTTCGGTGCTACCGCTAACTATGGCTACACCTTC
TRBJ1-3 | NA | TRBV12-5 | NA | CASGPSGYGNTIYF | TGTGCTAGTGGCCCCTCCGGGTATGGAAACACCATATATTTT
TRBJ2-3 | NA | TRBV6-6 | NA | CASSYSGNTDTQYF | TGTGCCAGCAGTTACTCCGGGAACACAGATACGCAGTATTTT
TRBJ1-6 | NA | TRBV19 | TRBD1 | CASRLEGARSPLHF | TGTGCCAGTAGGCTCGAGGGGGCGCGTTCACCCCTCCACTTT
TRBJ2-1 | NA | TRBV2 | TRBD2 | CASKSSGGPFSYNEQFF | TGTGCCAGCAAAAGTAGCGGGGGCCCTTTCTCCTACAATGAGCAGTTCTTC
TRBJ1-5 | NA | TRBV6-5 | NA | CASWEGNQPQHF | TGTGCCAGCTGGGAGGGCAATCAGCCCCAGCATTTT
TRBJ1-4 | few | TRBV6-4 | NA | CASSETTDWNEKLFF | TGTGCCAGCAGTGAGACCACAGATTGGAATGAAAAACTGTTTTTT
TRBJ1-2 | NA | TRBV5-1 | TRBD1 | CASSSGQSYGYTF | TGCGCCAGCAGTTCGGGACAGTCATATGGCTACACCTTC
TRBJ2-5 | NA | TRBV2 | TRBD2 | CASRNRTSPFQETQYF | TGTGCCAGCAGGAATCGGACTAGCCCTTTCCAAGAGACCCAGTACTTC